This T cell receptor (beta chain) appears in the sequencing data of a study of CD8+CD57+ T cells in acquired aplastic anemia. Turning to the study itself: Recorded DNA amounts for sorted CD4+ and CD8+ cells had an average of 3.2 ug. Roughly 9.8 million reads, on average, were obtained for CD4+ cells from healthy donors. Study observations and caveats: Patients and controls shared twenty-nine CD8+ CDR3 sequences. In CD8+ cells, Simpson's diversity showed no significant difference between patients and controls.

Trimming cost V 5 bases and J 1 base, with 26 bases left between them. CDR3 length: 18 amino acids. CDR1 DFQATT and CDR2 SNEGSKA come from the germline V gene (reference sequence). This clonotype was picked up many times. Its antigen is not known. TCR beta VDJ and CDR3 were profiled, and genomic DNA was the template. TCRdb fed the reads into MiXCR, producing one record per CDR3 protein. The sample yields about 81,000 distinct CDR3 sequences, roughly half seen once. The rearrangement joins TRBV20-1 to TRBJ1-2; unclear D gene. The TCR comes from a human donor in good health, serving as a control. The material sequenced was sorted CD4+, CD8+, or CD8+CD57+ T cells (not recorded which) from PBMCs. In nucleotides, the CDR3 is TGCAGTGCTGCTAGGAGGTCTAGGGTACAGAGCCTTAACTATGGCTACACCTTC. Translating gives CSAARRSRVQSLNYGYTF.